The 10 T cell receptor beta chains below all came from one sample that was sequenced in a study of immune reconstitution after stem cell transplant in scleroderma. In TCRdb, the RT-PCR reads were re-called with MiXCR into one record per CDR3 protein. The profile shows approximately 3,500 distinct CDR3 sequences, around 6% of them singletons. Specimen collection occurred before or after autologous hematopoietic stem cell transplantation (not recorded which). These receptor sequences come from a female donor with systemic sclerosis.

The rearrangement joins TRBV7-6 to TRBJ2-7; unclear D gene. The CDR3 is 13 residues long. CDR1 is SGHVS, CDR2 FNYEAQ, per germline. Trimming left V 0 bases short and J 4 bases short, with 7 bases between. CDR3 loop: CASSLANRYEQYF. The CDR3 DNA reads as TGTGCCAGCAGCTTAGCCAACCGGTACGAGCAGTACTTC.

At least ten counts were recorded for this clonotype. This sequence joins TRBV5-1 and TRBJ2-7, with D hard to call. Trimming stripped 4 bases from V and 2 bases from J, with 7 bases between. The germline gives CDR1 SGHRS, CDR2 YFSETQ. This CDR3 region has 12 residues. CDR3 bases: TGCGCCAGCAGCAGGACGACCTACGAGCAGTACTTC. Amino acids: CASSRTTYEQYF.

This clonotype counts as medium-sized (0.01 to 0.1%). The chain recombines TRBV5-1 with TRBJ2-2; D is perhaps TRBD1 or TRBD2 (5 bases each). The CDR3 consists of 18 residues. The germline V gene encodes CDR1 SGHRS and CDR2 YFSETQ. With 0 bases removed from V and 0 bases from J, the gap between germline ends came to 15 bases. CDR3 sequence reads: CASSLGPYEGSNTGELFF. In nucleotides, the CDR3 is TGCGCCAGCAGCTTGGGGCCATATGAGGGGTCGAACACCGGGGAGCTGTTTTTT.

This clonotype rates as medium-sized. V usage is TRBV18 and J usage is TRBJ1-1, with D hard to call. Germline assignment: CDR1 KGHSH and CDR2 LQKENI. V shed 1 base and J shed 1 base, with 10 bases lying between them. This CDR3 is built from 15 residues. CDR3 sequence: CASSPLASGNTEAFF. CDR3 nucleotide sequence: TGTGCCAGCTCACCACTCGCAAGTGGGAACACTGAAGCTTTCTTT.

Sample share makes this clonotype medium-sized. The V gene is TRBV10-3, the J gene TRBJ2-1; D assignment may be TRBD1 or TRBD2 (7 bases each). Trimming took 8 bases from V and 10 from J, leaving 12 bases between them. This CDR3 has 11 amino acids. Germline-derived CDR1 and CDR2 are ENHRY and SYGVKD. The CDR3 DNA sequence: TGTGCCATCCGACAGGGAGGGGAGCAGTTCTTC. The encoded protein is CAIRQGGEQFF.

This clonotype was picked up many times. The genes are TRBV7-2 and TRBJ2-3; D possibly matches TRBD1 or TRBD2 (6 bases each). Germline V CDR1 and CDR2: SGHTA, FQGNSA. The CDR3 runs 16 residues. V lost 2 bases and J 1 base, leaving 13 bases between the germline ends. CDR3 sequence reads: CASSLFPRGRTDTQYF. The DNA of the CDR3 is TGTGCCAGCAGCTTATTTCCTCGGGGGCGCACAGATACGCAGTATTTT.

In its sample, this clonotype is medium-sized. This rearrangement joins TRBV12-3 or TRBV12-4 to TRBJ1-1, with D perhaps TRBD1 (5 bases). V was trimmed by 6 bases and J by 1 base, leaving 18 bases between them. The CDR3 consists of 16 residues. CDR3 region: CASSHGGGGGNTEAFF. CDR3 sequence (DNA): TGTGCCAGCAGCCATGGGGGGGGAGGCGGGAACACTGAAGCTTTCTTT.

This clonotype is deemed medium-sized. This chain connects TRBV6-2 or TRBV6-3 to TRBJ2-7; TRBD1 is a possible D gene (6 bases). The CDR3 loop spans 14 amino acids. CDR1 MNHEY and CDR2 SVGEGT come from the germline V gene. Trimming shortened V by 6 bases and J by 1 base, and 13 bases separated the two germline ends. The CDR3 spells CASRGTPVSYEQYF. CDR3 sequence (DNA): TGTGCCAGCAGAGGGACACCGGTTTCCTACGAGCAGTACTTC.

This clonotype was observed many times. This rearrangement joins TRBV2 to TRBJ2-5; D might be TRBD1 or TRBD2, each matching 6 bases. Trimming pared 8 bases from V and 1 base from J, leaving 17 bases between. The V gene's germline CDR1 is SNHLY and CDR2 FYNNEI. The CDR3 runs to 15 residues. Here the CDR3 DNA reads TGTGCCAGCGGGGGGCGGACCAACCTCCAAGAGACCCAGTACTTC. It translates to CASGGRTNLQETQYF. Using reference TRBV2 and TRBJ2-5 for the parts outside the CDR3, the full variable domain is EPEVTQTPSHQVTQMGQEVILRCVPISNHLYFYWYRQILGQKVEFLVSFYNNEISEKSEIFDDQFSVERPDGSNFTLKIRSTKLEDSAMYFCASGGRTNLQETQYFGPGTRLLVL.

This clonotype is labeled medium-sized. The chain has TRBV7-6 and TRBJ1-6, with D hard to call. Germline-derived CDR1 and CDR2 are SGHVS and FNYEAQ. This CDR3 has 15 amino acids. V gave up 5 bases and J gave up 6 bases, with 14 bases separating them. The CDR3 nucleotides read TGTGCCAGCAGCCCGTCGAACAGCCTTAATTCACCCCTCCACTTT. This encodes CASSPSNSLNSPLHF.